This TCR beta chain is from a study of blood T cell repertoires in COVID-19. Study-wide context: Acute-phase and convalescent COVID-19 samples originated in the United States, Italy and Spain. PBMCs, B-cell-depleted T cells, or T cells were the source of the cDNA or gDNA that made up the material.

In the original processing: Amplification from reference gene primers served as the basis for estimated nucleated cell counts. Profiling relied on immunoSEQ multiplex PCR, and the TCRdb table lists in-frame clones only, not all of them. V and J calls and clone size are copied from that table; D and trimming were computed from the DNA. Here the sample spans about 96,000 clones, about 87% being singletons. Patients of the Seattle cohort, enrolled during active infection, were followed longitudinally. This CDR3 contains 14 residues. V was trimmed by 1 base and J by 2 bases, leaving 8 bases between them. Germline CDR1 reads SGHNT; CDR2 reads YENEEA.

The sequenced sample consisted of peripheral blood. The rearrangement uses TRBV11-3 and TRBJ2-5; maybe TRBD2 (6 bases). The sequence derives from a human donor with COVID-19, enrolled during active disease. The donor label of this sample is uncertain. This CDR3 reads CASSLGGDQETQYF. CDR3 coding DNA: TGTGCCAGCAGCTTAGGCGGGGATCAAGAGACCCAGTACTTC.